This is a list of T cell receptor beta chains from one sample in a study of shared T cell receptors in the human thymus. Sequenced by immunoSEQ multiplex PCR; TCRdb stores in-frame clones only, minus some. The sample has 700,000 or so clones; 70% to 90% are singletons. These records were also assigned to another study, of human thymus T cells.

The sequencing sample was made of thymocytes. Every receptor here comes from a girl under three years old with a congenital heart defect. The conserved cysteine and the conserved F or W are not part of the CDR3 here.

V | CDR3
TRBV7-2 | ASSLGDRNEKLF
TRBV19 | ASSTRGRGRVPSSYEQY
TRBV5-1 | ASSFTGGDGYT
TRBV7-2 | ASSDRTAKETQY
TRBV5-1 | ASSLAPDSSGNTIY
TRBV10-2 | ASVSDRGYTPLH
TRBV18 | ASSAGTGTKKSSYNEQF
TRBV7-6 | ASSWRGGNYGYT
TRBV14 | ASSQDISDRGGYHTEAF
TRBV5-8 | ASSLGTEVEKLF
TRBV14 | ASSQDRGSSYNEQF
TRBV4-1 | ASSQETGINYGYT
TRBV4-1 | ASSQASLAGGDEETQY
TRBV5-4 | ASSPGGQKGGAWTSNEQF
TRBV29-1 | SVYGRGGPYEQY
TRBV11-2 | ASSLDFRILGGKLF
TRBV2 | AIAPDRAKNIQY
TRBV12-5 | ASGLVGTAGETGELF
TRBV11-2 | ASSLGDGTPNTEAF
TRBV9 | ASSVGLRGTGQETQY
TRBV4-3 | ASSQGDTSNTEAF
TRBV2 | ASSGRHPSSGNTIY
TRBV11-2 | ASSLVAGSSEQF
TRBV5-6 | ASSSELAGRHWAGELF
TRBV19 | ASSPRTSGDNEQF
TRBV7-9 | ASSLVGQSQAQETQY
TRBV5-1 | ASSLDGTENSPLH
TRBV7-2 | ASSSPAGDHTEAF
TRBV5-1 | ASSWDRGIGNQPQH
TRBV6-5 | ASSPTGFYGYT
TRBV5-4 | ASSKTRGRVGTEAF
TRBV9 | ASSVGTPGRYEQY
TRBV12-1 | ASRPGTGEDPGANVLT
TRBV6-1 | ASSEGPGRVPPWNTEAF
TRBV6-4 | ASSPGTSGDPYEQY
TRBV4-1 | ASSQESRGRNQPQH
TRBV2 | ATRGQSSYNSPLH
TRBV30 | AWRRRGGRDAYEQY
TRBV27 | ASSSYLATGDAYEQY
TRBV5-1 | ASSLGHIPSDTQY
TRBV30 | AWSGVSVWETQY
TRBV6-6 | ASSQEGEWTEAF
TRBV6-1 | ASSEVGNTQY
TRBV30 | AWSSSGGGRVNEQF
TRBV19 | ASSPLGLYGYT
TRBV9 | ASSPRLATGNSYEQY
TRBV5-6 | ASSPGQGGEKLF
TRBV7-2 | ASSFRGGQF
TRBV28 | ASSPPRGWSDGYT